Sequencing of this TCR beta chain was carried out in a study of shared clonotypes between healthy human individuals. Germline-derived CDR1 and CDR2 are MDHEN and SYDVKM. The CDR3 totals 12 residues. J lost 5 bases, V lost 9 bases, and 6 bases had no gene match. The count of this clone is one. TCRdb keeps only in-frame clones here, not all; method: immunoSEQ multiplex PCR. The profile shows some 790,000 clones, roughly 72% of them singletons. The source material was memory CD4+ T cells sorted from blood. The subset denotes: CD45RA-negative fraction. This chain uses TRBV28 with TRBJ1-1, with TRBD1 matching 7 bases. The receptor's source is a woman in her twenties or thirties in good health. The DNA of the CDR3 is TGTGCCAGAGGAGGGGGCAGGACTGAAGCTTTCTTT. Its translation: CARGGGRTEAFF.